This T cell receptor beta chain was identified in a study of PD-1 blockade in classical Hodgkin lymphoma. The time point here: cycle 4 day 1 (C4D1), after more than five weeks of nivolumab. Every one of the patients relapsed after autologous stem cell transplantation (brentuximab vedotin exposure was variable). This table comes from immunoSEQ multiplex PCR, and its TCRdb copy is limited to in-frame clones, with some not included. This table holds around 50,000 clones, under 80% found once. Germline V gene lookup returns CDR1 SEHNR and CDR2 FQNEAQ (reference sequence). J was trimmed by 3 bases and V by 5 bases; bases with no gene match: 2. The CDR3 spans 15 residues.

The chain is built from TRBV7-9 and TRBJ2-3, with 13 bases matching TRBD2. The source material was peripheral blood mononuclear cells (PBMCs), sampled before the fourth cycle of nivolumab. This sequence was found in a human donor with classical Hodgkin lymphoma. The chain's CDR3 is CASSRTSGRTDTQYF. The CDR3 DNA is TGTGCCAGCAGCCGGACTAGCGGGAGAACAGATACGCAGTATTTT.